This entry describes one T cell receptor (beta chain). Its antigen is not identified. The germline V gene has CDR1 SGHNT and CDR2 YYREEE (reference sequence). The CDR3 has 15 residues. V shed 3 bases and J 0 bases; nucleotides not matched to a gene: 5. TCRdb re-called the reads through MiXCR, storing one row per CDR3 protein. This table holds about 310,000 distinct CDR3 sequences, under 20% found once. The sample originates from a study of T cell repertoires in cytomegalovirus infection. Overall study context: In public TCR beta signatures, there were indications of both CMV infection and matching HLA type.

Findings and caveats of the study: Dominating the ex vivo response were HLA-C-restricted CMV-specific TCR beta clonotypes.

This TCR was recovered from a human donor in good health (CMV status not recorded). Some clones in this sample may be carry-over from other donors' samples. Sequencing was performed on PBMCs. The chain links TRBV5-4 to TRBJ2-7; 8 bases are shared with TRBD1. The CDR3 nucleotides are TGTGCCAGCAGCTGGAACAGGGGGGTCTCCTACGAGCAGTACTTC. Translated: CASSWNRGVSYEQYF.